The next 6 T cell receptor beta chains were all read from a single sample in a study of tumor-infiltrating lymphocytes in primary liver carcinoma. Germline DNA was also extracted, and blood RNA was taken from unsorted whole blood. Researchers generated TCR beta cDNA from 500 to 600 ng of total RNA, relying on a constant-region primer. Slightly modified ARM-PCR with three nested multiplex PCR rounds yielded TCR beta libraries. The first two PCR rounds used TRBV1-TRBV30 forward primers with a C-beta reverse primer, 10 cycles each. In TCRdb, the multiplex PCR reads were re-called with MiXCR into one record per CDR3 protein. The profile shows about 180,000 distinct CDR3 sequences, 60% of them singletons. The sequenced material came from peripheral blood. The receptors here all came from a man aged 40-49 years with primary liver carcinoma and hepatitis B virus infection.

This sequence joins TRBV6-1 and TRBJ2-1, with D perhaps TRBD2 (5 bases). Trimming removed 6 bases from V and 9 bases from J, with 21 bases in between. The CDR3 sequence is 15 residues long. Germline V gene sequence: CDR1 MNHNS, CDR2 SASEGT. The CDR3 sequence: CASSPWERRIGEQFF. CDR3 coding DNA: TGTGCCAGCAGCCCCTGGGAGCGCAGAATTGGTGAGCAGTTCTTC.

J is TRBJ2-1 and V is TRBV10-3; 7 bases agree with TRBD1. This CDR3 region has 16 residues. Germline assignment: CDR1 ENHRY and CDR2 SYGVKD. V lost 0 bases to trimming and J lost 0 bases; unmatched junction nucleotides: 2. The CDR3 DNA is TGTGCCATCAGTGAGTCACAGGGGCTCTCCTACAATGAGCAGTTCTTC. It yields the protein CAISESQGLSYNEQFF.

As concerns this clonotype: The junction shows a germline mismatch at one end, possibly a read error. The chain has TRBV29-1 and TRBJ2-6; tentative D call: TRBD1 (6 bases). Germline loops: CDR1 SQVTM, CDR2 ANQGSEA. There are 15 residues in the CDR3. CDR3 nucleotides: TGCAGCGTTGAGGACAGTCTCTCTGGGGACAACGTCCTGACTTTC. Protein: CSVEDSLSGDNVLTF.

This chain connects TRBV29-1 to TRBJ2-7; a possible D gene is TRBD2 (6 bases). V lost 6 bases to trimming and J lost 7 bases, with 13 bases between them. The CDR3 runs 11 residues. Germline assignment: CDR1 SQVTM and CDR2 ANQGSEA. CDR3 protein: CSVWGETEQYF. CDR3 DNA sequence: TGCAGCGTCTGGGGGGAGACAGAGCAGTACTTC.

The CDR3 nucleotides read TGTGCCAGCAGGCAGACGGGACAGGGAGGGACCCAGTACTTC. It yields the protein CASRQTGQGGTQYF. The chain uses TRBV6-2 or TRBV6-3 and TRBJ2-5, with TRBD1 identical over 9 bases. This CDR3 is 14 amino acids long. The V gene's germline CDR1 is MNHEY and CDR2 SVGEGT. V was clipped by 6 bases and J by 7 bases; unmatched bases: 9.

The rearrangement uses TRBV12-3 or TRBV12-4 and TRBJ1-2; 11 bases are shared with TRBD1. The V and J ends lost 7 bases and 4 bases, in that order; junction bases with no gene match: 5. The CDR3 extends over 14 amino acids. The CDR3 is CASTWTGGLYGYTF. In DNA form, the CDR3 reads TGTGCCAGCACCTGGACAGGGGGCCTCTATGGCTACACCTTC.